This section outlines one TCR beta chain sequence together with its context. Its antigen is unknown. The CDR3 runs to 11 residues. The germline gives CDR1 SGDLS, CDR2 YYNGEE. The V gene lost 0 bases and the J gene lost 10 bases, with 7 bases spanning the gap. The repertoire was sequenced with immunoSEQ multiplex PCR; TCRdb's copy has only in-frame clones and lacks some. The sample includes tens of thousands of clones, 90% to 95% of them seen just once. This specimen comes from a study of graft-versus-host responses after intestinal transplantation. For the study at large: Each of the recipients got a multivisceral, liver-intestinal, or isolated intestinal transplant. Following induction with anti-thymocyte globulin, all recipients were given tacrolimus and steroids for two to three years.

Study-level points and caveats: Across patients carrying graft-donor T cell macrochimerism, allografts held high graft-versus-host to host-versus-graft clonal ratios. Some GvH clones were seen earlier in gut or blood, suggesting intestinal origin.

The chain links TRBV9 to TRBJ1-2, with D possibly being TRBD1 (5 bases). The sequenced sample was unstimulated CD4+ T cells sorted from spleen or lymph node cells, obtained before intestinal transplant. This TCR came from a human donor who received an intestinal transplant. The CDR3 is CASSVEGDYTF. The DNA of the CDR3 is TGTGCCAGCAGCGTAGAAGGGGACTACACCTTC.